This TCR beta chain originates from a study of cytomegalovirus exposure and HLA in healthy donors. The repertoire was sequenced with immunoSEQ multiplex PCR; TCRdb's copy has only in-frame clones and lacks some. The sample holds 250,000 to 300,000 clones, 90% seen once. Study findings and constraints: Researchers catalogued approximately 160 TCR beta chains as cytomegalovirus-associated.

As for this clone: Its antigen is not identified.

Trimming removed 10 bases at V and 4 bases at J, with 23 bases between. The germline V gene has CDR1 ENHRY and CDR2 SYGVKD. The CDR3 sequence is 15 residues long. The rearrangement joins TRBV10-3 to TRBJ2-7; no clear D gene. This sequence originates from a woman under 30 in good health and CMV-seronegative. The sequencing sample was made of PBMCs. The CDR3 coding sequence is TGTGCCAGCCTTTCGTATTCCTCAAATGAGTACGAGCAGTACTTC. This gives the protein CASLSYSSNEYEQYF.